This T cell receptor (beta chain) was documented in a study of T cells in Graves' hyperthyroidism and ophthalmopathy. Findings of the study overall: The model foresaw ophthalmopathy a median around 6.4 months prior to onset.

CDR1 is MGHRA, CDR2 YSYEKL, per germline. Trimming left V 0 bases short and J 3 bases short, with 15 bases between. This CDR3 has 16 residues. PBMCs were sourced from more than 9 ml fresh peripheral blood. Comments on this clonotype: Its antigen is as yet unknown.

Amplification yielded TCR beta CDR3 regions, with RNA transcripts as the source. A set of HTBI primers served as the primers for a first-round RT-PCR of the TCR CDR3. MiXCR was run by TCRdb on the multiplex PCR reads, yielding one entry per CDR3 protein. The data contain more than 500,000 distinct CDR3 sequences, approximately 15% of them seen just once; the ten biggest clones take up roughly 4.3%. The rearrangement joins TRBV4-1 to TRBJ2-7, with D possibly matching TRBD1 (5 bases). The receptor's source is a woman in her thirties or forties with Graves' ophthalmopathy. Specimen: blood. The CDR3 DNA follows: TGCGCCAGCAGCCAAGATCTACGGCAGGGATACTACGAGCAGTACTTC. Translation gives CASSQDLRQGYYEQYF.